This section outlines one TCR beta chain sequence together with its context. A marrow graft followed busulfan-fludarabine conditioning, with cyclophosphamide on days +3 and +4. These data belong to a study of T cells after posttransplantation cyclophosphamide. The CDR3 is made up of 15 amino acids. Trimming removed 3 bases from V and 9 bases from J, with 18 bases in between. Germline V lookup: CDR1 SGHTA, CDR2 FQGNSA. Data came from immunoSEQ multiplex PCR; TCRdb stores just in-frame clones and leaves some out. The sample lists thousands of clones, more than 60% occurring once. The origin of this receptor is a male patient in his sixties or seventies who received an allogeneic stem cell transplant from a related donor and was CMV-positive. The graft donor may have given rise to some T cells. The V gene is TRBV7-2, the J gene TRBJ2-1, with D tentatively TRBD2 (6 bases). The sequenced sample was PBMCs, obtained after allogeneic stem cell transplant with posttransplant cyclophosphamide. The CDR3 nucleotides are TGTGCCAGCAGCTTGTTGGGCGGGGACCGCAGTGAGCAGTTCTTC. Translating it yields CASSLLGGDRSEQFF.